The present T cell receptor (beta chain) was sequenced within a study of blood T cell repertoires in COVID-19. Libraries were prepared by immunoSEQ multiplex PCR; TCRdb keeps only in-frame clonotypes and omits some of them. The top ten hold 5% to 7.5% of the sample, which has over 300,000 clones, more than 70% seen once. The CDR3 runs to 13 residues. Trimming cost V 9 bases and J 5 bases, with 14 bases left between them. Germline CDR1 MGHRA, CDR2 YSYEKL. V usage is TRBV4-1 and J usage is TRBJ2-1; D is uncertain. This TCR derives from a man aged 18 to 29 who had recovered from COVID-19. The sample comprised peripheral blood. For the CDR3, the DNA is TGCGCCAGGAAACCATTAAGAGACAATGAGCAGTTCTTC. Encoded protein: CARKPLRDNEQFF.